Sequencing of this T cell receptor beta chain was carried out in a study of T-cell reconstitution after alpha-beta-depleted transplantation in children. A TCRbeta library incorporating unique molecular identifiers was prepared. MiXCR, applied by TCRdb to the PCR reads, yields one record per CDR3 protein. The sample carries some 520,000 distinct CDR3 sequences, roughly 33% recorded once. This CDR3 has 13 residues. Germline CDR1 reads SGHTA; CDR2 reads FQGTGA. Deletions cut 5 bases from V and 3 bases from J, with 10 bases between. In this sample, this clonotype turned up a few times. The genes are TRBV7-3 and TRBJ2-5; D gene unclear. The sequence derives from a human donor who donated a stem cell graft to a child with aplastic anemia. Here the sequenced sample was PBMCs from the stem cell graft donor, taken from the stem cell graft. CDR3 protein: CASSQSVEETQYF. The CDR3 coding sequence is TGTGCCAGCAGCCAAAGCGTGGAAGAGACCCAGTACTTC.